Each of the 28 T cell receptor beta chains below was sequenced from the same sample in a study of T cell changes during pregnancy in multiple sclerosis. Clones were sequenced by immunoSEQ multiplex PCR, and TCRdb holds only the in-frame ones, with some missing. The sample includes tens of thousands of clones, less than 95% of them seen just once. The sequenced sample was CD8+ T cells from peripheral blood mononuclear cells, obtained before pregnancy. The source of these receptors is a female donor with multiple sclerosis, enrolled in a pregnancy study.

CDR3 in DNA: TGTGCCAGCAGCTTAAAACTCGACAATGAGCAGTTCTTC. The encoded protein is CASSLKLDNEQFF. The chain couples TRBV7-9 to TRBJ2-1; D call uncertain. Germline V CDR1 and CDR2: SEHNR, FQNEAQ (reference sequence). CDR3 size: 13 residues. With 2 bases removed from V and 5 bases from J, the gap between germline ends came to 7 bases. Full variable domain (missing parts from reference TRBV7-9 and TRBJ2-1): DTGVSQNPRHKITKRGQNVTFRCDPISEHNRLYWYRQTLGQGPEFLTYFQNEAQLEKSRLLSDRFSAERPKGSFSTLEIQRTEQGDSAMYLCASSLKLDNEQFFGPGTRLTVL.

The V call is TRBV27, the J call TRBJ2-5; D possibly corresponds to TRBD2 (5 bases). The CDR3 consists of 14 residues. Looked up from germline, CDR1 is MNHEY and CDR2 is SMNVEV (reference sequence). V lost 4 bases to trimming and J lost 4 bases, with 13 bases between them. DNA for the CDR3: TGTGCCAGCAGTTCTACCTTGCGGGTAGAGACCCAGTACTTC. This codes for CASSSTLRVETQYF.

This clone has more than one count but fewer than ten. The V call is TRBV5-4, the J call TRBJ2-7; 8 nucleotides agree with TRBD2. V lost 2 bases and J lost 7; bases outside the gene matches: 11. The CDR3 covers 15 residues. Germline-derived CDR1 and CDR2 are SGHNT and YYREEE (reference sequence). DNA for the CDR3: TGTGCCAGCAGCTTTGGGACTCCGACGGGGGGGGAGCAGTACTTC. Residues: CASSFGTPTGGEQYF. Variable domain in full (rest from reference TRBV5-4 and TRBJ2-7): ETGVTQSPTHLIKTRGQQVTLRCSSQSGHNTVSWYQQALGQGPQFIFQYYREEENGRGNFPPRFSGLQFPNYSSELNVNALELDDSALYLCASSFGTPTGGEQYFGPGTRLTVT.

The rearrangement links TRBV6-4 to TRBJ2-6; 11 nucleotides line up with TRBD1. Germline V gene data show CDR1 as MRHNA and CDR2 as SNTAGT. This CDR3 region has 17 residues. The V segment lost 3 bases and the J segment 4 bases; nucleotides outside the gene matches: 5. The CDR3 coding sequence is TGTGCCAGCAGTGAAAGGACAGGGGGCGAGGGGGCCAACGTCCTGACTTTC. Residues: CASSERTGGEGANVLTF.

This chain joins TRBV6-1 and TRBJ1-1, with D possibly being TRBD1 (6 bases). Per germline, CDR1 MNHNS and CDR2 SASEGT. There are 13 residues in the CDR3. The V end lost 4 bases, the J end lost 10 bases, and 16 bases lay between the germline ends. The CDR3 here is CASSVLGARLAFF. The DNA for the CDR3 is TGTGCCAGCAGTGTATTGGGGGCGCGTTTAGCTTTCTTT.

The rearrangement uses TRBV9 and TRBJ1-1, with 7 bases matching TRBD1. J gave up 1 base and V 7 bases, and 10 bases lay outside the gene matches. The CDR3 contains 15 residues. CDR1 is SGDLS and CDR2 is YYNGEE in the germline V gene. The CDR3 DNA reads as TGTGCCAGCGGGGTGAGGGGGCGAGCGAACACTGAAGCTTTCTTT. Translating it yields CASGVRGRANTEAFF.

The chain joins TRBV27 to TRBJ1-2, with 8 bases lining up with TRBD1. The CDR3 is made up of 15 amino acids. V lost 3 bases to trimming and J lost 7 bases; unmatched junction nucleotides: 10. Germline V lookup: CDR1 MNHEY, CDR2 SMNVEV (reference sequence). The CDR3 DNA follows: TGTGCCAGCAGTTTGGGCGGACAGGGTACGGCTGGCTACACCTTC. Protein sequence: CASSLGGQGTAGYTF.

Here the CDR3 reads CASKLKSESTDTQYF. In DNA, the CDR3 is TGTGCCAGTAAACTTAAAAGTGAGAGTACAGATACGCAGTATTTT. The chain employs TRBV19 and TRBJ2-3; D gene uncertain. There are 15 residues in the CDR3. V was clipped by 7 bases and J by 3 bases, with 17 bases between them. Looked up from germline, CDR1 is LNHDA and CDR2 is SQIVND (reference sequence).

This sequence joins TRBV27 and TRBJ2-3; 7 nucleotides align to TRBD1. Per the germline V gene, CDR1 is MNHEY and CDR2 is SMNVEV (reference sequence). This CDR3 has 15 residues. With V trimmed by 5 bases and J by 2 bases, 7 bases remained unmatched. DNA of the CDR3: TGTGCCAGCAGTCCTCAACAGGGGAACACAGATACGCAGTATTTT. This gives the protein CASSPQQGNTDTQYF.

The V call is TRBV7-8, the J call TRBJ1-3; 12 bases map to TRBD1. The CDR3 totals 17 residues. Germline V gives CDR1 SGHVS, CDR2 FQNEAQ. The junction had 9 bases not matched to a gene; V was cut back by 2 bases and J by 7 bases. The CDR3 DNA is TGTGCCAGCAGCTTATTACCGGGACAGGGGGCGCAGAACACCATATATTTT. Translating gives CASSLLPGQGAQNTIYF. Full variable domain (outside the CDR3, taken from reference TRBV7-8 and TRBJ1-3): GAGVSQSPRYKVAKRGQDVALRCDPISGHVSLFWYQQALGQGPEFLTYFQNEAQLDKSGLPSDRFFAERPEGSVSTLKIQRTQQEDSAVYLCASSLLPGQGAQNTIYFGEGSWLTVV.

The chain links TRBV27 to TRBJ2-1; unclear D gene. CDR1 and CDR2 (germline): MNHEY, SMNVEV (reference sequence). The CDR3 consists of 15 residues. Trimming removed 4 bases at V and 2 bases at J, with 12 bases between. DNA for the CDR3: TGTGCCAGCAGTTCGTCAGCGAGCCCCTACAATGAGCAGTTCTTC. Protein product: CASSSSASPYNEQFF.

The V gene is TRBV19, the J gene TRBJ2-7, with 10 nucleotides matching TRBD2. This CDR3 comprises 16 residues. Germline trimming cut 2 bases from V and 3 bases from J; bases unmatched to any gene: 7. Germline-derived CDR1 and CDR2 are LNHDA and SQIVND (reference sequence). The CDR3 coding sequence is TGTGCCAGTAGTATAATCGCTAGCGGGGGCGTCTACGAGCAGTACTTC. Protein product: CASSIIASGGVYEQYF.

This clone was observed a single time. The CDR3 region is CASSLSKTGGRGYTF. DNA of the CDR3: TGTGCCAGCAGTTTATCGAAAACAGGGGGCCGGGGCTACACCTTC. V gene TRBV27 combines with J gene TRBJ1-2; 9 bases agree with TRBD1. The CDR3 totals 15 residues. From germline, CDR1 is MNHEY and CDR2 SMNVEV (reference sequence). V was clipped by 0 bases and J by 8 bases; unmatched bases: 7.

CDR3 nucleotides: TGTGCCAGCAGTGATAGCGGGGAGGCAGATACGCAGTATTTT. Protein: CASSDSGEADTQYF. The chain combines TRBV6-4 with TRBJ2-3, with 8 bases that match TRBD2. The CDR3 extends over 14 amino acids. The V gene end was trimmed by 3 bases and the J gene end by 4 bases; junction bases not matched to a gene: 3. Per germline, CDR1 MRHNA and CDR2 SNTAGT.

The chain joins TRBV7-9 to TRBJ2-3, with 11 bases fitting TRBD2. The CDR3 extends over 15 amino acids. The germline V gene has CDR1 SEHNR and CDR2 FQNEAQ (reference sequence). The J segment lost 4 bases and the V segment lost 4 bases, leaving 4 bases of the junction unmatched. Here the CDR3 reads CASSSTSGSADTQYF. The CDR3 DNA reads as TGTGCCAGCAGCTCTACTAGCGGGAGCGCAGATACGCAGTATTTT.

V gene TRBV6-1 combines with J gene TRBJ1-2; 7 bases line up with TRBD1. The V segment lost 2 bases and the J segment 4 bases; nucleotides outside the gene matches: 16. The germline V gene has CDR1 MNHNS and CDR2 SASEGT. The CDR3 is 18 residues long. Here the CDR3 DNA reads TGTGCCAGCAGTGAATCACGACCTACAGGGGTCTGGGTCTATGGCTACACCTTC. Protein product: CASSESRPTGVWVYGYTF.

The gene calls are TRBV7-8 and TRBJ2-7, with a tentative D call TRBD2 (5 bases). The V gene lost 5 bases and the J gene lost 0 bases, with 17 bases spanning the gap. CDR1 is SGHVS, CDR2 FQNEAQ, per germline. The CDR3 runs to 16 residues. CDR3 loop: CASSTSQAVSSYEQYF. In DNA, the CDR3 is TGTGCCAGCAGCACCTCGCAAGCGGTGAGCTCCTACGAGCAGTACTTC.

This chain uses TRBV6-1 with TRBJ1-2; D ambiguous. CDR3 length equals 13 residues. Germline assignment: CDR1 MNHNS and CDR2 SASEGT. Trimming left V 1 base short and J 3 bases short, with 6 bases between. Here the CDR3 DNA reads TGTGCCAGCAGTGAAGTAATCGACTATGGCTACACCTTC. It yields the protein CASSEVIDYGYTF.

This chain joins TRBV6-1 and TRBJ2-7; D possibly corresponds to TRBD1 (6 bases). Germline assignment: CDR1 MNHNS and CDR2 SASEGT. The CDR3 runs to 16 residues. V was trimmed by 2 bases and J by 1 base, leaving 15 bases between them. The CDR3 DNA reads TGTGCCAGCAGTGAAATATCGACAGGATATTCCTACGAGCAGTACTTC. Encoded protein: CASSEISTGYSYEQYF.

The CDR3 coding sequence is TGTGCCAGCAGCGCGACTAGCGGGATAACTTTTACGGAGACCCAGTACTTC. The encoded protein is CASSATSGITFTETQYF. The gene calls are TRBV4-2 and TRBJ2-5, with 11 positions matching TRBD2. Trimming took 5 bases from V and 5 from J; bases not matched to a gene: 13. The length of the CDR3 is 17 residues. CDR1 is LGHNA, CDR2 YNFKEQ, per germline.

The rearrangement links TRBV13 to TRBJ2-1; D ambiguous. The germline CDR1 and CDR2 sequences are PRHDT and FYEKMQ (reference sequence). V was trimmed by 2 bases and J by 8 bases, leaving 10 bases between them. This CDR3 spans 13 amino acids. The CDR3 here is CASSLRLDHEQFF. The CDR3 DNA is TGTGCCAGCAGCTTACGGCTAGATCATGAGCAGTTCTTC.

The chain combines TRBV9 with TRBJ1-2, with D possibly matching TRBD1 (5 bases). The CDR3 covers 14 residues. Trimming shortened V by 4 bases and J by 6 bases, and 16 bases separated the two germline ends. Looked up from germline, CDR1 is SGDLS and CDR2 is YYNGEE. The CDR3 coding sequence is TGTGCCAGCAGCCCGCCAGGCAGGGTGAATGGCTACACCTTC. Translation gives CASSPPGRVNGYTF.

This clone was counted a single time. The chain combines TRBV19 with TRBJ2-7; D possibly corresponds to TRBD2 (5 bases). CDR1 is LNHDA, CDR2 SQIVND, per germline (reference sequence). CDR3 size: 15 residues. The V end was cut by 5 bases, the J end by 2 bases, with 16 bases between. CDR3 region: CASSPWSGLTYEQYF. The CDR3 DNA reads TGTGCCAGTAGTCCCTGGTCGGGGTTAACCTACGAGCAGTACTTC.

This clone has a handful of counts. The chain couples TRBV6-6 to TRBJ1-1; the match to TRBD1 covers 10 bases. Germline values: CDR1 MNHNY, CDR2 SVGAGI (reference sequence). With 6 bases clipped from V and 11 bases from J, the junction kept 9 bases outside the gene matches. There are 13 residues in the CDR3. CDR3 in DNA: TGTGCCAGCAGAAGACAGGGGGCTCTGTGGGCTTTCTTT. This gives the protein CASRRQGALWAFF.

This clone has only one observation. The chain joins TRBV7-9 to TRBJ2-3; no definite D call. CDR1 SEHNR and CDR2 FQNEAQ come from the germline V gene (reference sequence). The CDR3 extends over 12 amino acids. With 1 base removed from V and 6 bases from J, the gap between germline ends came to 5 bases. The CDR3: CASSLVEDTQYF. The DNA for the CDR3 is TGTGCCAGCAGCTTAGTTGAGGATACGCAGTATTTT.

This chain links TRBV7-9 with TRBJ1-2; D remains unclear. The V gene lost 5 bases and the J gene lost 2 bases, with 18 bases spanning the gap. CDR1 SEHNR and CDR2 FQNEAQ come from the germline V gene (reference sequence). This CDR3 contains 16 residues. The CDR3 DNA follows: TGTGCCAGCAGCCCCCCTAGGCAGAGAGTCAACTATGGCTACACCTTC. Encoded protein: CASSPPRQRVNYGYTF. Together with reference TRBV7-9 and TRBJ1-2, the CDR3 gives the full variable domain: DTGVSQNPRHKITKRGQNVTFRCDPISEHNRLYWYRQTLGQGPEFLTYFQNEAQLEKSRLLSDRFSAERPKGSFSTLEIQRTEQGDSAMYLCASSPPRQRVNYGYTFGSGTRLTVV.

CDR3 DNA: TGTGCCAGCAGCTTACGAGGCCAGAACACCGGGGAGCTGTTTTTT. It encodes CASSLRGQNTGELFF. The chain links TRBV7-9 to TRBJ2-2; no firm D call. The V end lost 2 bases, the J end lost 1 base, and 8 bases lay between the germline ends. CDR3 length: 15 residues. Per the germline V gene, CDR1 is SEHNR and CDR2 is FQNEAQ (reference sequence). Combining the CDR3 with reference TRBV7-9 and TRBJ2-2 gives the whole variable domain DTGVSQNPRHKITKRGQNVTFRCDPISEHNRLYWYRQTLGQGPEFLTYFQNEAQLEKSRLLSDRFSAERPKGSFSTLEIQRTEQGDSAMYLCASSLRGQNTGELFFGEGSRLTVL.

The chain couples TRBV11-2 to TRBJ2-7; a weak D match, TRBD2 (7 bases). The CDR3 totals 14 residues. Germline CDR1 and CDR2: SGHAT and FQNNGV. Here the CDR3 DNA reads TGTGCACAATCTTCGGGCGCGGGGGCGTACGAGCAGTACTTC. Its protein product is CAQSSGAGAYEQYF.